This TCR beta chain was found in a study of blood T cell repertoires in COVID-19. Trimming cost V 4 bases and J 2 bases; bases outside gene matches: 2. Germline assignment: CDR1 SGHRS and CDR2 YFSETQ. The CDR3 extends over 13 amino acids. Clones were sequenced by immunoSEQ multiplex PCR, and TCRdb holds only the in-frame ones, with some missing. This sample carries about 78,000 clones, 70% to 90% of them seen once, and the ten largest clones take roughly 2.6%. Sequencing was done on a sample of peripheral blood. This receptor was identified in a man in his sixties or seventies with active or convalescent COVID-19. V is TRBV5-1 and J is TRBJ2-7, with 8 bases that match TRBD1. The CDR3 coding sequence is TGCGCCAGCAGCCAGGGACAGGCCTACGAGCAGTACTTC. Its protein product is CASSQGQAYEQYF. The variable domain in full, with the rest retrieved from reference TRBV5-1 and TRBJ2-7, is KAGVTQTPRYLIKTRGQQVTLSCSPISGHRSVSWYQQTPGQGLQFLFEYFSETQRNKGNFPGRFSGRQFSNSRSEMNVSTLELGDSALYLCASSQGQAYEQYFGPGTRLTVT.